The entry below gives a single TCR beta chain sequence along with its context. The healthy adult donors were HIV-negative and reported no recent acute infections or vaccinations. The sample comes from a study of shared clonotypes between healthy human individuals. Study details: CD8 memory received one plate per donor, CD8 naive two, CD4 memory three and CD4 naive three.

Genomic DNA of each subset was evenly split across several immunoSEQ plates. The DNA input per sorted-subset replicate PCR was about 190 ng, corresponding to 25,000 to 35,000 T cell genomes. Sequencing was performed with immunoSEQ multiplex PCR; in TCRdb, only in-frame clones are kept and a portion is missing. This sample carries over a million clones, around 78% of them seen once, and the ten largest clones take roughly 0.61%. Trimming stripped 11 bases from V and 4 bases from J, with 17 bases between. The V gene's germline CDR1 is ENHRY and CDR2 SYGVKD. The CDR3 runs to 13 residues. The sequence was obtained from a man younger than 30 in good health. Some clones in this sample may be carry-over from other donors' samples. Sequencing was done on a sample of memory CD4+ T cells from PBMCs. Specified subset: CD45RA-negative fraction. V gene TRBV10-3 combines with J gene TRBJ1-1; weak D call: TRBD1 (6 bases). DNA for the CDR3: TGTGCCGCATACAGGGCGTTGGGCACTGAAGCTTTCTTT. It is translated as CAAYRALGTEAFF.